This T cell receptor beta chain was obtained from a study of early T cells in non-severe SARS-CoV-2 infection (dated by TCRdb to the early 2020s). With respect to the entire study: Because TCR sequencing relied on bulk RNA taken from unsorted whole blood, pairing of alpha and beta chains was not possible. Broad study findings and their caveats: Matching against VDJdb was skewed toward anti-spike CD8 responses, likely underestimated virus-specific expansions, and missed private and CD4 specificities.

The study was a case-control design nested within a healthcare worker cohort in London, UK, with weekly nasopharyngeal swab PCR tests and blood sampling. Healthcare workers were recruited during the week of the UK lockdown, between 23 and 31 March 2020, and followed weekly for up to roughly 15 weeks. A remark on this clonotype: Its antigen remains undetermined. Base-call qualities are not available, and no considerably larger clone is one nucleotide away.

Based on the germline V gene (reference sequence), the CDR1 and CDR2 sequences are MNHEY and SMNVEV. The germline ends are 21 bases apart after V is trimmed by 5 bases and J by 9 bases. Its CDR3 holds 15 amino acids, cysteine through phenylalanine. Just the 45-base CDR3 DNA is kept, in frame starting at base 1. The library was generated by 5' RACE. Data came from a NextSeq 500. In the TCR library protocol, unique molecular identifiers were attached to individual cDNA molecules to correct for PCR bias and sequencing error. Sequencing covered both TCR alpha and beta chains, and within each sample the abundances of alpha and beta sequences were tightly co-correlated. In the source study's methods: Decombinator V4 was used to annotate the V gene, J gene and CDR3 of the TCR sequences. Expanded TCRs were defined as changing significantly between any two time points under a Poisson model with p below 0.0001. TCR abundances were normalised to the total number of TCRs sequenced per sample and expressed as counts per million. MAIT TCRs were defined by TRAV1-2 paired with TRAJ12, TRAJ20 or TRAJ33, and iNKT TCRs by TRAV10 paired with TRAJ18. VDJdb, accessed on 1 November 2021, was searched for TCRs annotated for CMV, EBV and SARS-CoV-2, and TCRs annotated for more than one antigen were excluded. The public reads were quality trimmed at Q25 with fastp and then assembled into clones with MiXCR by TCRdb, keeping productive beta chains. Identical CDR3 protein sequences are pooled into one entry, listed with their most common genes and DNA. TCRdb's processing, not the authors', yielded these V and J calls. The sample records around 30,000 distinct CDR3 sequences, 5% to 6.5% of which are singletons. The ten largest clonotypes hold about a fifth of the sample.

The source of this sequence is an adult who was a healthcare worker with PCR-confirmed SARS-CoV-2 infection or an uninfected control (not recorded which). The chain is encoded by TRBV27 joined to TRBJ2-3, with the D segment possibly TRBD1 or TRBD2, each aligning over 5 bases. The source material was whole blood. The CDR3 region: CASSLRDRLVVTQYF. The nucleotides are TGTGCCAGCAGTCTCCGGGACCGCTTAGTAGTAACGCAGTATTTT.